This TCR beta chain was sequenced in a study of metastatic and nonmetastatic thyroid tumors (dated by TCRdb to the early 2020s). General notes on the study: The researchers compared repertoires between peripheral blood samples and tumor or nodule tissue samples from patients with malignant or benign thyroid disease. The paper's findings and limits, for the study overall: TCR beta diversity was reported as significantly higher in malignant tumors than in benign nodules, in both blood and tumor samples.

None of the patients had been given any treatment before thyroid surgery. Using T-cell receptor beta sequencing, the researchers looked back retrospectively at clinical samples from patients, gathered between about 2012 and 2018. The CDR3 goes from the cysteine to the phenylalanine over 16 residues. The retained sequence is limited to the CDR3, 48 bases, with the frame set at the first base. From a lookup of the germline V gene, CDR1 and CDR2 are SGHRS and YFSETQ. From V the trimming removes 4 bases and from J it removes 5 bases, while the gene matches leave 4 bases of the junction unaccounted for. The library was obtained by PCR. TCRdb lists the instrument as Illumina HiSeq 4000. High-throughput sequencing was used to profile the TCR beta-chain CDR3 region of each patient. The authors' pipeline ran thus. A classifier to discriminate distant-metastatic papillary thyroid cancer patients was built from CDR3 differences across clinicopathological groups. The Shannon index was used to measure repertoire diversity, and the Morisita-Horn index was used to measure how similar tumor and blood repertoires were. TCRdb reprocessing: public reads trimmed at Q25 with fastp, clones called with MiXCR, in-frame beta chains kept. These V and J calls originate from TCRdb's pipeline instead of the authors' own analysis. This sample comprises around 26,000 clones, around 3.9% of them detected only once. 3% to 3.5% of the sample comes from the top ten.

For this clone: This clone's antigen is unknown. Per-base qualities were not stored, and no clone one base away is much larger.

The TCR comes from a male donor with papillary thyroid cancer or a benign thyroid nodule (not recorded which). Some clones in this sample may be carry-over from other donors' samples. Sequencing was carried out using blood. This sequence uses TRBV5-1 and TRBJ2-2; 14 nucleotides in the junction match TRBD2. The DNA is TGCGCCAGCAGCCCGGGACTAGCGGGAGTAACCGGGGAGCTGTTTTTT. Translated, it gives CASSPGLAGVTGELFF.